Listed below are T cell receptor beta chains from one sample, sequenced in a study of cytomegalovirus exposure and HLA in healthy donors. The data were produced by immunoSEQ multiplex PCR, yet TCRdb's version contains in-frame clones alone and is incomplete. The sample lists about 130,000 clones; 80% were seen once. Sequencing was carried out using PBMCs. Receptors originate from a man aged 25-45 years in good health and CMV-seronegative. CDR3s include the opening cysteine and the closing phenylalanine or tryptophan. The D gene is left open where the match is weak. Rows may omit the clone size; those that give it use once, few, many or a size class.

DNA | CDR3 | V | D | size | J
TGTGCCAGCAGTCCCCCGTTTGGGGCGCGTAATGAAAAACTGTTTTTT | CASSPPFGARNEKLFF | TRBV28 | - | once | TRBJ1-4
TGTGCCAGCAGCAAATCTACCGGGACTGGCACAGATACGCAGTATTTT | CASSKSTGTGTDTQYF | TRBV21-1 | - | few | TRBJ2-3
TGTGCCAGCAGTAACGAGGGACAGGGGGTATCCGGGGAGCTGTTTTTT | CASSNEGQGVSGELFF | TRBV27 | TRBD1 | - | TRBJ2-2
TGCGCCAGCAGCTGGGGGATAACAGGCGGGGTAAACACTGAAGCTTTCTTT | CASSWGITGGVNTEAFF | TRBV5-1 | - | few | TRBJ1-1
TGTGCCAGCAGTTTCATTTTAGGACTAGCCCTCGATGAGCAGTTCTTC | CASSFILGLALDEQFF | TRBV27 | TRBD2 | - | TRBJ2-1
TGCAGCGTTGGTTCGACAGACCGCTACGAGCAGTACTTC | CSVGSTDRYEQYF | TRBV29-1 | - | few | TRBJ2-7
TGCGCCAGCAGCTTGGAAATTGGCATTTCCTACGAGCAGTACTTC | CASSLEIGISYEQYF | TRBV5-1 | - | - | TRBJ2-7
TGCGCCAGCAGCCGAGGACAGGGGCCCTGGACTGAAGCTTTCTTT | CASSRGQGPWTEAFF | TRBV4-1 | TRBD1 | - | TRBJ1-1
TGTGCCACCTGGAGGGGCACTAGCGGGGTTGCGCAGTATTTT | CATWRGTSGVAQYF | TRBV27 | TRBD2 | - | TRBJ2-3
TGTGCCAGCAGATATCCGGGTCAGGGGTTCACTGAAGCTTTCTTT | CASRYPGQGFTEAFF | TRBV28 | - | - | TRBJ1-1
TGTGCTAGTGGTTTGGTAGTGAGAGGGACAGCTGGCGGGGAGCTGTTTTTT | CASGLVVRGTAGGELFF | TRBV12-5 | TRBD1 | - | TRBJ2-2
TGTGCCAGCACTGACAGGGGGCTGACTGAAGCTTTCTTT | CASTDRGLTEAFF | TRBV6-5 | TRBD1 | - | TRBJ1-1
TGTGCCAGCAGCTTAGCGTCTAGCCAGGCAGATACGCAGTATTTT | CASSLASSQADTQYF | TRBV7-2 | - | - | TRBJ2-3
TGCAGCGTTGAAGTGAAATCCCGGGACAGGGAGCACACTGAAGCTTTCTTT | CSVEVKSRDREHTEAFF | TRBV29-1 | TRBD1 | - | TRBJ1-1
TGTGCCAGCAGCCTAGAGTGGGGACAGGGGGTACAAGATACGCAGTATTTT | CASSLEWGQGVQDTQYF | TRBV7-2 | TRBD1 | - | TRBJ2-3
TGCGCCAGCAGCTTGCGTCGGGTCACTCACACTGAAGCTTTCTTT | CASSLRRVTHTEAFF | TRBV5-1 | - | - | TRBJ1-1
TGTGCCAGCAGCTTAGTGCCTCAGGGGGTGGGTCAGCCCCAGCATTTT | CASSLVPQGVGQPQHF | TRBV7-4 | TRBD1 | - | TRBJ1-5
TGCGCCAGCAGCCCTACCGGGACAACCTACAATGAGCAGTTCTTC | CASSPTGTTYNEQFF | TRBV4-1 | - | - | TRBJ2-1
TGTGCCAGCAGCCCTATGGGGCAGGACGGCTACACCTTC | CASSPMGQDGYTF | TRBV7-2 | - | once | TRBJ1-2
TGTGCCAGCCACAGAAAGGGGGGGACCTACGAGCAGTACTTC | CASHRKGGTYEQYF | TRBV6-5 | - | - | TRBJ2-7
TGCGCCAGCAGCCGAATCGGTTGCGCTCAGTACTTC | CASSRIGCAQYF | TRBV5-1 | - | - | TRBJ2-4
TGTGCCAGCAGCACAACACAGGGCCAAGAGACCCAGTACTTC | CASSTTQGQETQYF | TRBV5-4 | - | - | TRBJ2-5
TGCGCCAGCAGCCAAGTCGGACTAGCGGGAGACTGGGAGCAGTTCTTC | CASSQVGLAGDWEQFF | TRBV4-1 | TRBD2 | - | TRBJ2-1
TGTGCCAGCAGCTTATATGTCGGTTCCCAGAACACTGAAGCTTTCTTT | CASSLYVGSQNTEAFF | TRBV7-2 | - | - | TRBJ1-1
TGTGCCAGCCGGTCTGTCTTCGAGCAGTTCTTC | CASRSVFEQFF | TRBV7-9 | - | few | TRBJ2-1
TGTGCCTGGAGTCGGGACAGGGGGCACGTATATTCTTCCTACAATGAGCAGTTCTTC | CAWSRDRGHVYSSYNEQFF | TRBV30 | TRBD1 | few | TRBJ2-1
TGTGCCAGCAGCTTAAATCCGGGAGGCACGTACGTGCAGTACTTC | CASSLNPGGTYVQYF | TRBV7-2 | TRBD2 | - | TRBJ2-7
TGTGCCAGCAGTTTATCCCGTCAGGCGCAGTTCTTC | CASSLSRQAQFF | TRBV27 | - | - | TRBJ2-1
TGTGCCAGCTCACCCAACGAATGGGTAGGAGGAGAGACCCAGTACTTC | CASSPNEWVGGETQYF | TRBV18 | - | - | TRBJ2-5
TGTGCCAGCAGCTCGGGACGGGAGCCGACCTACGAGCAGTACTTC | CASSSGREPTYEQYF | TRBV7-9 | - | - | TRBJ2-7
TGTGCCAGTGACGACAGGGGGCATTCTGGGGCCAACGTCCTGACTTTC | CASDDRGHSGANVLTF | TRBV19 | TRBD1 | - | TRBJ2-6
TGCGCCAGCAGTCAGCTGAGGGCAGGAAACATTCAGTACTTC | CASSQLRAGNIQYF | TRBV5-1 | - | once | TRBJ2-4
TGTGCCAGCAGTTACCGCAGGACAGGGATGGATGGCTACACCTTC | CASSYRRTGMDGYTF | TRBV6-5 | TRBD1 | - | TRBJ1-2
TGTGCCACCCGGCGGGGTAGCGGACTATACGAGCAGTACTTC | CATRRGSGLYEQYF | TRBV19 | - | - | TRBJ2-7
TGCGCCAGCAGCCAATACGGGACAGGGAACTATGGCTACACCTTC | CASSQYGTGNYGYTF | TRBV4-3 | TRBD1 | few | TRBJ1-2
TGTGCCAGCAGTTTATGGGGCGTCACCTACAATGAGCAGTTCTTC | CASSLWGVTYNEQFF | TRBV27 | - | - | TRBJ2-1
TGTGCCACCCAGTCTGCTGGAGACCCAGATACGCAGTATTTT | CATQSAGDPDTQYF | TRBV19 | - | - | TRBJ2-3
TGCGCCAGCAGCCAAGGAGGGTCGTATATCACAGATACGCAGTATTTT | CASSQGGSYITDTQYF | TRBV4-3 | - | - | TRBJ2-3
TGCGCCAGCAGCCAAGACCCAGCGGGATCTCGCGAGCAGTACTTC | CASSQDPAGSREQYF | TRBV4-3 | TRBD2 | - | TRBJ2-7
TGTGCCAGTACTACAGGACCCGGCTATGGCTACACCTTC | CASTTGPGYGYTF | TRBV19 | - | once | TRBJ1-2
TGTGCCAGCAGTGAGCAGGGCCGCGGAAACATTCAGTACTTC | CASSEQGRGNIQYF | TRBV2 | - | - | TRBJ2-4
TGTGCCAGCAGTGACCTAGCAGGATACCATCAGCCCCAGCATTTT | CASSDLAGYHQPQHF | TRBV6-1 | - | - | TRBJ1-5
TGTGCCAGCACCCCGGCGGGTAGCAATCAGCCCCAGCATTTT | CASTPAGSNQPQHF | TRBV7-8 | - | - | TRBJ1-5
TGCAGTGCCATTAGGGGAGATACGCAGTATTTT | CSAIRGDTQYF | TRBV20-1 | - | - | TRBJ2-3
TGTGCCAGCAGTTTGGGGACAGGGCCCTACGAGCAGTACTTC | CASSLGTGPYEQYF | TRBV13 | TRBD1 | - | TRBJ2-7
TGTGCCAGCAGCAAAAGACAGGGGTCAGGTCGGCAGTACTTC | CASSKRQGSGRQYF | TRBV21-1 | - | once | TRBJ2-7
TGTGCCAGCAGCCTAGGGACTAGCGGCGGGGAGCTGTTTTTT | CASSLGTSGGELFF | TRBV13 | TRBD2 | - | TRBJ2-2
TGTGCCAGCAGCTTTAGGACTAGCGGGAGGGCCAATGAGCAGTTCTTC | CASSFRTSGRANEQFF | TRBV7-8 | TRBD2 | - | TRBJ2-1
TGTGCCAGCAGCTTCATCGGGAATACTAATGAAAAACTGTTTTTT | CASSFIGNTNEKLFF | TRBV7-9 | - | - | TRBJ1-4
TGTGCCAGCAGTTACTCCGGTAGCGGGAGTCGGAATGAGCAGTTCTTC | CASSYSGSGSRNEQFF | TRBV6-5 | TRBD2 | once | TRBJ2-1
TGTGCCAGCAGTCTAGTCGGGTCCGGGAGAGACCAAGAGACCCAGTACTTC | CASSLVGSGRDQETQYF | TRBV7-9 | - | - | TRBJ2-5
TGTGCCAGCAGTGCCACCGGGGGGGATGCCGGGGAGCTGTTTTTT | CASSATGGDAGELFF | TRBV6-5 | TRBD2 | - | TRBJ2-2
TGTGCCAGCAGTTACTCATACCAGGGGGGAATGGGCTACACCTTC | CASSYSYQGGMGYTF | TRBV6-5 | TRBD1 | - | TRBJ1-2
TGTGCCAGTAGTATGGGACAGGGACCGTTCTTC | CASSMGQGPFF | TRBV19 | TRBD1 | - | TRBJ2-1
TGTGCCAGCTACGATAGAGGCGGATACAATGAGCAGTTCTTC | CASYDRGGYNEQFF | TRBV19 | - | few | TRBJ2-1
TGTGCCAGCAGTTATGGGCCCTACGAGCAGTACTTC | CASSYGPYEQYF | TRBV6-5 | - | - | TRBJ2-7
TGTGCCAGCAGTGAGAAGGAGGGCCGTACAGATACGCAGTATTTT | CASSEKEGRTDTQYF | TRBV6-4 | - | - | TRBJ2-3
TGTGCCAGTAGTCAGGCGGAGGGCCCCCTTTTCGAGCAGTACTTC | CASSQAEGPLFEQYF | TRBV19 | - | - | TRBJ2-7
TGTGCCAGCGAGACGGGGAGCACAGATACGCAGTATTTT | CASETGSTDTQYF | TRBV28 | - | - | TRBJ2-3
TGTGCCAGCGAGCGGTACACTGAAGCTTTCTTT | CASERYTEAFF | TRBV25-1 | - | few | TRBJ1-1